This T cell receptor beta chain emerged from a study of cytomegalovirus exposure and HLA in healthy donors (dated by TCRdb to about 2017). Regarding the study in general: In an earlier analysis of approximately 500 of the donors, approximately 260 Gb of sequence data and some 100 million unique TCR beta sequences from about 179 million T cells were reported. Every discovery cohort repertoire had been produced on one sequencing platform. Using immunosequencing, the study profiled T cell repertoires from 550 to 750 subjects and related those repertoires to cytomegalovirus serostatus. Approximately 310 gigabases of sequencing data and tens of millions of unique TCR sequences were included in an early release covering over 600 HLA-typed donors. Across around 400 genotyped donors of the cohort, an average of 235,054 unique TCR beta nucleotide sequences per donor were sequenced, and 15% to 20% of those sequences were non-productive. The study combined high-throughput TCR immunosequencing, statistical association of individual TCRs with disease status, and machine learning to predict cytomegalovirus infection status. HLA typing included class I and class II loci at four-digit resolution. Besides the first cohort of roughly 700 subjects, a separate validation cohort made up of roughly 120 different subjects was used. An earlier analysis of around 580 of the donors used high-throughput TCR beta sequencing to judge whether each TCR beta V gene segment behaved as functional or pseudogenic. Because of strong linkage in the cohort, roughly 5 DR-DQ haplotypes were treated as single units for association and clustering. Alongside the repertoire data, information on donor age, sex, ethnicity and CMV serostatus was compiled. The aim of the study was to test whether cataloging public T cell receptors could identify signatures of past pathogen exposure. Rather than using new phenotypic data, the later analysis identified candidate immune exposures from TCR beta sequences and from how often those sequences occurred across donors. Typing coverage varied by locus: 629-630 donors for A, B, C, DRB1 and DQB1; approximately 500 for DQA1; around 570 for DPA1; roughly 450 for DPB1. Genome-wide SNP genotypes for about 60% of the roughly 670 donors were used in a later genetic analysis, which treated that subset as a discovery cohort. A later analysis re-examined previously published TCR beta repertoires from over 500 donors and added high-resolution HLA genotyping to investigate patterns of TCR occurrence. The genetic ancestry cluster associated with self-reported Caucasian donors included about 84% of the roughly 400 genotyped donors.

Reading the germline V gene gives CDR1 MNHEY and CDR2 SVGAGI. V is trimmed back by 4 bases and J by 4 bases, and the junction contains 3 bases that no gene match accounts for. Taken from cysteine to phenylalanine, the CDR3 has 14 residues. The retained sequence is limited to the CDR3, 42 bases, with the frame set at the first base. Results and caveats for the whole study, not just this receptor: When HLA alleles, especially DR and DQ, strongly co-occurred, attributing TCR associations to individual alleles was difficult. A group of highly shared sequence variants was considered likely to be a technical artifact of the sequencing pipeline. Correlated functional status among segregating V segments might reflect linkage disequilibrium, but an unknown experimental factor could not be ruled out. The study listed 150 to 200 TCR beta chains as associated with cytomegalovirus. Broadly in line with IMGT annotations, most TCR beta V segments showed up in productive rearrangements about 90% or about 30% of the time in an earlier analysis of under 700 of the donors. The cohort was sequenced for TCR beta chains only, and without alpha or paired-chain data the features that could be detected were limited. In both the original and validation cohorts, the classifier was reported to diagnose cytomegalovirus status with high specificity and sensitivity. A further reported finding was that TCR beta sequences accurately predicted the HLA-A and HLA-B alleles for most subjects in the first cohort. According to the authors, the approach could potentially be generalized to other disease states and immunological phenotypes. Because the 87-base-pair reads could not distinguish some IMGT-functional V segments, including TRBV6-2 and TRBV6-3, those segments were excluded. Because HLA typing was unavailable for some donors at each locus, only the typed subset was used in association tests. V-gene and J-gene trimming of TCR beta chains was associated with a missense DCLRE1C variant in a later genetic analysis, and the association was replicated in an independent cohort. Three of the identified cytomegalovirus-associated TCR beta chains were confirmed in vitro to be specific for cytomegalovirus antigens. For the cohort, immune exposure information was limited to CMV serostatus. A later genetic analysis reported fewer N-insertions in productive TCRs among donors in an Asian-associated ancestry cluster than the roughly 720-donor mean. At a false discovery rate of 0.05, a later analysis linked around 15,000 TCR beta sequences to specific HLA alleles. The earlier analysis of 587 of the donors excluded some 16 rarely observed V segments, including chromosome 9 orphons, because counts were too low. In a later analysis, the rate of TCR association differed among HLA loci, with DRB1 alleles having the most associated TCRs and HLA-C alleles having the fewest. In a later analysis, HLA-associated TCR beta chains showed more clonal expansion and lower generation probabilities than non-associated chains that were equally common. While some public TCRs were present in many individuals, most TCR sequences turned up only very rarely across donors. Several of the top co-occurrence clusters appeared to be linked to parvovirus B19, influenza, CMV and Epstein-Barr virus, according to a later analysis. The presence/absence analyses assumed that sequencing depth was roughly uniform across donors, and that assumption may not be true. According to a later analysis, most CMV-associated TCR beta chains appeared to be HLA-restricted, and the HLA associations seemed to be driven largely by CMV exposure.

Library preparation used the immunoSEQ multiplex PCR assay. For the multiplex PCR, a mixture combining 60 forward primers for TCR Vbeta segments and 13 reverse primers for TCR Jbeta segments was used. A multiplex PCR assay on genomic DNA amplified the CDR3 region of rearranged TCR beta genes. Amplified TCR beta libraries were sequenced as 87-base-pair reads on the Illumina HiSeq System. Regarding the original processing steps: A later analysis counted around 72 million unique TCR beta chains across the 550 to 700 repertoires, and around 12 million of these chains were shared by at least two donors. To remove PCR and sequencing errors, raw reads were error-corrected and collapsed into unique sequences using a nearest-neighbor algorithm that merged closely related sequences. CDR3 sequences were aligned to IMGT reference sequences to assign V, D and J gene segments. Each retained sequence needed at least a six-nucleotide match to both a V gene segment and a J gene segment. A rearrangement counted as productive if the CDR3 had no stop codons and remained in frame with V and J, and every other rearrangement counted as non-productive. Following IMGT convention, CDR3 was defined as the stretch from the second conserved V-encoded cysteine up to the conserved J-encoded phenylalanine. Sequences without an unambiguous match to a single V gene segment were excluded from the earlier analysis of about 600 of the donors. In an earlier analysis of 587 of the donors, V segments were called functional above 56.7% productive rearrangements and were called segregating when the between-donor standard deviation exceeded 5%. A statistical classification framework was developed to diagnose cytomegalovirus status using the catalog of TCR beta chain sequences. In a later analysis, V and J genes were assigned by comparing TCR nucleotide sequences against IMGT/GENE-DB human TR gene sequences. The TCRdist pipeline was used in a later analysis to assign CDR3 sequences and most-parsimonious VDJ recombination scenarios. In a later analysis, every TCR beta chain was defined by the combination of its CDR3 amino acid sequence and its V-gene family, and reads without a unique V-gene family were dropped. To address suspected cross-contamination and a sequencing artifact, a later analysis removed under 600 highly shared, low-generation-probability nucleotide sequences. In a later analysis, a clonal expansion index was calculated for each public chain from normalized within-repertoire ranks of inferred template counts. A later analysis computed generation probabilities with a VDJ recombination model fitted to out-of-frame rearrangements, and checked the results against IGoR. In a later analysis, hypergeometric tests were used to score TCR-TCR, TCR-HLA and TCR-CMV co-occurrence, with a repertoire-size bias correction applied to TCR pairs. In a later analysis, false discovery rates were estimated by permuting HLA or CMV assignments 20 times. A later analysis grouped co-occurring TCRs with DBSCAN, adding TCRdist sequence similarity when clustering within HLA-allele-positive subsets. Repertoires with fewer than 30,000 or more than 120,000 public chains were left out of co-occurrence clustering, as were about five repertoires with anomalous nucleotide sharing. Here the immuneACCESS table is served through TCRdb, limited to in-frame sequences with V and J called. Missing clones are a known gap in these copies; in checked studies unresolved V genes cover under half, and the rest lacks a known reason. From that table come the V and J calls and clone size; the DNA was used to work out D and trimming. The table for this sample lists 110,000 or so clones; roughly 82% of them were counted only once. The leading ten clones occupy 10% to 11% of the sample.

To note about this clone: Its specific antigen is unknown. Base qualities are not provided; no much larger clone lies one nucleotide away.

The cohort was made up of 666 healthy bone marrow donors. At the time of sampling, every cohort member was nominally healthy, though immune exposures that went unrecorded were likely present. The donor was CMV seropositive and belonged to the group of more than 250 seropositive cohort members. Every donor gave a peripheral blood sample, and the peripheral blood mononuclear cells from that sample were used for TCR beta sequencing. The Qiagen DNeasy Blood Extraction Kit was used to extract genomic DNA from the blood cell samples. The source is a man aged 40-49 years in good health and CMV-seropositive. The sequence joins TRBV6-5 to TRBJ2-5; 10 junctional bases match TRBD1. The sample consisted of PBMCs. The nucleotides are TGTGCCAGCAGTTGGGGACAGGGGAGAGAGACCCAGTACTTC. Translation gives CASSWGQGRETQYF.